The 21 T cell receptor beta chains below were found in one sample sequenced in a study of T cell repertoires in cytomegalovirus infection. TCRdb itself ran the reads through MiXCR, one entry per CDR3 protein. The sample shows 740,000 or so distinct CDR3 sequences, roughly 35% of them seen only once. Sequencing was performed on PBMCs. The receptor set was obtained from a human donor in good health (CMV status not recorded). Some clones in this sample may be carry-over from other donors' samples.

The chain is built from TRBV20-1 and TRBJ2-7; 10 nucleotides line up with TRBD1. This CDR3 contains 18 residues. The germline gives CDR1 DFQATT, CDR2 SNEGSKA (reference sequence). Trimming cost V 0 bases and J 0 bases; bases outside gene matches: 11. This CDR3 reads CSARDGTGANSPSYEQYF. CDR3 coding DNA: TGCAGTGCTAGAGATGGGACAGGGGCCAACTCACCCTCCTACGAGCAGTACTTC.

The table lists this clonotype with many counts. The chain has TRBV5-1 and TRBJ2-7; weak D call: TRBD1 (6 bases). V shed 0 bases and J shed 3 bases, with 13 bases lying between them. The CDR3 is 15 residues long. Germline CDR1 reads SGHRS; CDR2 reads YFSETQ. The CDR3, as DNA: TGCGCCAGCAGCTTGGTAGGCCAGGGGAGCTACGAGCAGTACTTC. Amino acid sequence: CASSLVGQGSYEQYF. Using reference TRBV5-1 and TRBJ2-7 for the parts outside the CDR3, the full variable domain is KAGVTQTPRYLIKTRGQQVTLSCSPISGHRSVSWYQQTPGQGLQFLFEYFSETQRNKGNFPGRFSGRQFSNSRSEMNVSTLELGDSALYLCASSLVGQGSYEQYFGPGTRLTVT.

The CDR3 DNA follows: TGTGCCAGTAGTATAGGGGACCCGGTTTCCCTCTCTGGGGCCAACGTCCTGACTTTC. The encoded protein is CASSIGDPVSLSGANVLTF. The rearrangement links TRBV19 to TRBJ2-6; D tentatively reads TRBD1 or TRBD2 (5 bases each). Between the trimmed V and J ends, which lost 1 base and 0 bases, there was a span of 16 bases. Per germline, CDR1 LNHDA and CDR2 SQIVND (reference sequence). This CDR3 is built from 19 residues.

The rearrangement links TRBV5-4 to TRBJ1-1; tentative D call: TRBD1 (5 bases). CDR1 is SGHNT and CDR2 is YYREEE in the germline V gene (reference sequence). V lost 3 bases, J lost 5 bases, and 11 bases lay in between. This CDR3 spans 13 amino acids. CDR3 DNA sequence: TGTGCCAGCAGCTCCCAGGGAGAGACTGAAGCTTTCTTT. It translates to CASSSQGETEAFF.

There are a few counts of this clonotype. The CDR3 DNA reads as TGTGCCAGCAGCCCCCCCGACAGTGAAGCTTTCTTT. Encoded protein: CASSPPDSEAFF. V usage is TRBV7-2 and J usage is TRBJ1-1; TRBD1 might be the D (5 bases). Germline CDR1 reads SGHTA; CDR2 reads FQGNSA. V dropped 5 bases and J dropped 7 bases, with 11 bases sitting between them. The CDR3 loop spans 12 amino acids.

This clonotype was seen only a few times. The chain has TRBV20-1 and TRBJ2-1; 9 positions match TRBD1. CDR1 and CDR2 from the germline V gene are DFQATT and SNEGSKA (reference sequence). This CDR3 has 13 amino acids. CDR3: CSGDRDSYNEQFF. The CDR3 nucleotides are TGCAGCGGGGACAGGGACTCCTACAATGAGCAGTTCTTC.

There are a few counts of this clonotype. J is TRBJ2-1 and V is TRBV2; 9 bases match TRBD2. The germline V gene has CDR1 SNHLY and CDR2 FYNNEI. The J segment lost 7 bases and the V segment lost 6 bases, leaving 10 bases of the junction unmatched. CDR3 size: 15 residues. CDR3 amino acids: CASRPGLAYINEQFF. DNA of the CDR3: TGTGCCAGCAGGCCGGGACTAGCTTATATAAATGAGCAGTTCTTC.

The sample holds a few counts of this clonotype. The chain carries TRBV6-1 and TRBJ1-1; D is ambiguous. The ends were cut back, 8 bases at V and 0 bases at J, with 13 bases in the middle. The CDR3 is 14 residues long. Germline assignment: CDR1 MNHNS and CDR2 SASEGT. CDR3 loop: CASVYNNMNTEAFF. For the CDR3, the DNA is TGTGCCAGCGTATACAACAACATGAACACTGAAGCTTTCTTT.

The rearrangement links TRBV9 to TRBJ2-7, with TRBD1 matching over 9 bases. This CDR3 spans 16 amino acids. With V trimmed by 0 bases and J by 5 bases, 9 bases remained unmatched. The germline gives CDR1 SGDLS, CDR2 YYNGEE. The CDR3 loop reads CASSVGGDRVRDEQYF. The CDR3 DNA reads as TGTGCCAGCAGCGTAGGGGGGGACAGGGTACGTGACGAGCAGTACTTC.

Concerning this clonotype itself: A read error is possible here, since a much larger clone lies one base away. The chain links TRBV6-6 to TRBJ1-5, with D hard to call. Germline loops: CDR1 MNHNY, CDR2 SVGAGI (reference sequence). Trimming cost V 2 bases and J 4 bases, with 3 bases left between them. The CDR3 length is 12 residues. This chain's CDR3 is CASSYQNQPQHF. Written as DNA, the CDR3 is TGTGCCAGCAGTTACCAGAATCAGCCCCAGCATTTT.

A note on this clonotype: A much more abundant neighbour one base away suggests this may be a read error. The chain couples TRBV30 to TRBJ1-5; TRBD1 agrees at 9 bases. There are 13 residues in the CDR3. CDR1 and CDR2 (germline): GTSNPN, SVGIG (reference sequence). CDR3 DNA sequence: TGTGCCTGGGAACAGGGGGCAGGACAGCACCAGCATTTT. This translates into CAWEQGAGQHQHF.

The V and J genes are TRBV19 and TRBJ1-2; D is possibly TRBD1 (5 bases). The CDR3 sequence is 14 residues long. Trimming left V 3 bases short and J 6 bases short, with 14 bases between. Germline V CDR1 and CDR2: LNHDA, SQIVND (reference sequence). CDR3 sequence: CASSMDGGYDGYTF. The CDR3 DNA follows: TGTGCCAGTAGTATGGACGGGGGATATGATGGCTACACCTTC.

This clonotype was seen only a few times. The chain recombines TRBV27 with TRBJ2-2; no reliable D call. This CDR3 has 13 residues. V lost 3 bases to trimming and J lost 5 bases, with 7 bases between them. Germline V gene sequence: CDR1 MNHEY, CDR2 SMNVEV (reference sequence). CDR3 amino acids: CASSLAVTGELFF. The DNA of the CDR3 is TGTGCCAGCAGTTTGGCAGTAACCGGGGAGCTGTTTTTT.

In this sample, this clonotype turned up many times. The V call is TRBV7-8, the J call TRBJ2-3, with 12 positions matching TRBD2. Germline CDR1 and CDR2: SGHVS and FQNEAQ. V lost 4 bases, J lost 0 bases, and 5 bases stayed unmatched. This CDR3 has 17 amino acids. The CDR3 nucleotides read TGTGCCAGCAGCTCCACTAGCGGGGGGACTAGCACAGATACGCAGTATTTT. Protein: CASSSTSGGTSTDTQYF.

The chain carries TRBV10-3 and TRBJ1-1, with D possibly being TRBD1 (6 bases). This CDR3 has 11 amino acids. Trimming took 6 bases from V and 9 from J, leaving 11 bases between them. Per the germline V gene, CDR1 is ENHRY and CDR2 is SYGVKD. The CDR3 loop is CAIRGDTKAFF. The CDR3 DNA sequence: TGTGCCATCAGGGGGGACACCAAAGCTTTCTTT.

The sample holds a few counts of this clonotype. This rearrangement joins TRBV14 to TRBJ1-1, with a tentative D call TRBD1 (5 bases). V dropped 0 bases and J dropped 7 bases, with 18 bases sitting between them. Germline V gene lookup returns CDR1 SGHDN and CDR2 FVKESK. This CDR3 region has 16 residues. CDR3: CASSQERGRVVGEAFF. The CDR3 region has the DNA TGTGCCAGCAGCCAAGAGAGAGGCAGGGTAGTCGGTGAAGCTTTCTTT.

The chain has TRBV6-8 and TRBJ1-3; D is undetermined. The CDR3 extends over 14 amino acids. CDR1 and CDR2 (germline): MNHGY, SAAAGT. Trimming removed 5 bases at V and 7 bases at J, with 15 bases between. The CDR3 bases are TGTGCCAGCAGTGGACGGGAACGAGGGAACACCATATATTTT. It translates to CASSGRERGNTIYF.

This clonotype was counted at least ten times. The chain is built from TRBV7-2 and TRBJ2-1; possibly TRBD2 for D (5 bases). V dropped 5 bases and J dropped 5 bases, with 16 bases sitting between them. The CDR3 is 15 amino acids. CDR1 SGHTA and CDR2 FQGNSA come from the germline V gene. The CDR3 protein is CASSQQRRSDNEQFF. The DNA of the CDR3 is TGTGCCAGCAGCCAGCAGCGGAGATCAGACAATGAGCAGTTCTTC.

The V gene is TRBV12-5, the J gene TRBJ2-5; D is unclear. Germline lookup yields CDR1 LGHNT and CDR2 FRNRAP. The length of the CDR3 is 11 residues. The V and J ends lost 6 bases and 0 bases respectively, with 2 bases between them. The CDR3 nucleotides are TGTGCTAGTGGCCACCAAGAGACCCAGTACTTC. This encodes CASGHQETQYF.

This clonotype came up many times. The junction departs from the called germline gene at one end, perhaps through a read error. This sequence joins TRBV5-1 and TRBJ2-2; 8 nucleotides agree with TRBD1. This CDR3 has 14 amino acids. Germline values: CDR1 SGHRS, CDR2 YFSETQ. CDR3 in amino acids: CASSLDRGTGELFF. CDR3 sequence (DNA): TGTGCCAGCAGCTTAGACAGGGGCACCGGGGAGCTGTTTTTT.

This clonotype was seen repeatedly, ten times or more. The gene calls are TRBV11-1 and TRBJ2-3; 9 bases fit TRBD2. CDR3 size: 16 residues. The germline CDR1 and CDR2 sequences are SGHAT and FQDESV (reference sequence). Trimming removed 5 bases from V and 2 bases from J; junction bases left unmatched: 8. CDR3: CASSLRLAAYTDTQYF. The DNA of the CDR3 is TGTGCCAGCAGCCTTCGACTAGCGGCTTACACAGATACGCAGTATTTT.